A selection of T cell receptor beta chains follows, all from one sample in a study of CD8+CD57+ T cells in acquired aplastic anemia. Each CDR3 protein is one row after TCRdb ran MiXCR on the reads. This table has around 190,000 distinct CDR3 sequences, 45% to 60% appearing once. Sequencing was performed on sorted CD4+, CD8+, or CD8+CD57+ T cells (not recorded which) from PBMCs. The receptors derive from a human donor with aplastic anemia. The CDR3 runs from the conserved cysteine through the conserved F or W. Each record gives: J gene, V gene, CDR3 length, clone size, CDR3 protein. Clone size, where shown, is once, few, many, or a class for clones that have expanded.

TRBJ2-2 | TRBV25-1 | 17 | few | CASSELVAGRQTGELFF
TRBJ1-2 | TRBV20-1 | 16 | . | CSARDQRTGVNYGYTF
TRBJ2-2 | TRBV2 | 14 | once | CASSQGQNTGELFF
TRBJ2-7 | TRBV19 | 14 | . | CASSIGQGMGEQYF
TRBJ1-2 | TRBV7-3 | 11 | once | CASSLTSSYTF
TRBJ1-1 | TRBV10-2 | 14 | . | CASSERGAGTEAFF
TRBJ1-2 | TRBV2 | 17 | many | CASSVGGADIRNYGYTF
TRBJ1-6 | TRBV2 | 14 | . | CASSGGGRDSPLHF
TRBJ2-3 | TRBV7-6 | 17 | many | CASSLDSAGGPSDTQYF
TRBJ1-4 | TRBV3-1 | 17 | . | CASSHPPTGVGNEKLFF
TRBJ2-2 | TRBV7-6 | 14 | . | CASSLVGNTGELFF
TRBJ1-1 | TRBV11-3 | 15 | many | CASSRKGGRNTEAFF
TRBJ2-7 | TRBV20-1 | 15 | . | CSATNSAGTGGEQYF
TRBJ2-7 | TRBV5-6 | 14 | . | CASSWGTGIYEQYF
TRBJ2-2 | TRBV24-1 | 13 | many | CATSARGRGELFF
. | TRBV20-1 | 19 | few | CSARSPGLAGGRGTDTQHF
TRBJ2-7 | TRBV19 | 15 | many | CASSISGTGNYEQYF
TRBJ1-5 | TRBV19 | 14 | . | CASSVDSGNQPQHF
TRBJ2-5 | TRBV6-1 | 14 | . | CASKLAGSSETQYF
TRBJ2-7 | TRBV10-3 | 12 | . | CAISSLSYEQYF
TRBJ1-2 | TRBV24-1 | 14 | . | CATRDSRGPSGCTF
TRBJ2-6 | TRBV5-1 | 16 | many | CASSPRTGSGANVLTF
TRBJ1-1 | TRBV20-1 | 10 | many | CSAVRGEAFF
TRBJ2-1 | TRBV6-1 | 17 | . | CASSEWGTISSYNEQFF
TRBJ1-4 | TRBV10-1 | 15 | once | CASTPPGQGNGKLFF
TRBJ2-5 | TRBV6-6 | 13 | many | CASTSKAEIGQYF
TRBJ1-1 | TRBV12-3/TRBV12-4 | 13 | many | CASSSNRGTEAFF
TRBJ1-6 | TRBV18 | 12 | . | CASSPTREPLHF
TRBJ1-1 | TRBV7-2 | 14 | . | CASSLAGADTEAFF
TRBJ1-2 | TRBV10-3 | 17 | . | CAISEASQGQGVHGYTF
TRBJ1-6 | TRBV29-1 | 16 | . | CSGRVGLAGKGSPLHF
TRBJ1-5 | TRBV7-3 | 13 | many | CASTPRGPQPQHF
TRBJ1-1 | TRBV6-1 | 19 | few | CASSEVKGTGNLRNTEAFF
TRBJ2-5 | TRBV5-5 | 14 | . | CATSSGRARETQHF
TRBJ1-5 | TRBV6-1 | 17 | . | CASSEVLEPPGNQPQHF
TRBJ2-3 | TRBV7-9 | 17 | many | CASSLRQVADVTDTQYF
TRBJ1-1 | TRBV19 | 12 | many | CASRNRGPEAFF
TRBJ1-2 | TRBV9 | 12 | once | CASSEGTWGYTF
TRBJ2-7 | TRBV29-1 | 15 | . | CSVDPGQGATYEQYF
TRBJ2-7 | TRBV5-5 | 13 | many | CASSLAPGEEQYF
TRBJ1-5 | TRBV5-5 | 14 | many | CASSLVGGGQPQHF
TRBJ2-7 | TRBV15 | 14 | few | CATSSGQGIYEQYF
TRBJ1-1 | TRBV7-2 | 12 | . | CASSQVYTEAFF
TRBJ2-7 | TRBV11-2 | 15 | few | CASSQRQGAGYEQYF
TRBJ2-1 | TRBV4-2 | 16 | . | CASSQGRGRDGNEQFF
TRBJ2-1 | TRBV20-1 | 12 | many | CSARGLAAEQFF
TRBJ2-5 | TRBV20-1 | 11 | . | CSASGQETQYF
TRBJ1-3 | TRBV6-1 | 15 | . | CASSMTPESGNTIYF
TRBJ2-5 | TRBV24-1 | 17 | once | CATSDSSGGASQETQYF
TRBJ2-7 | TRBV30 | 14 | . | CAWSYRQGADEQYF
TRBJ2-7 | TRBV10-3 | 15 | . | CAISERGQGIYEQYF
TRBJ1-1 | TRBV15 | 16 | . | CATSTLRLKGNTEAFF